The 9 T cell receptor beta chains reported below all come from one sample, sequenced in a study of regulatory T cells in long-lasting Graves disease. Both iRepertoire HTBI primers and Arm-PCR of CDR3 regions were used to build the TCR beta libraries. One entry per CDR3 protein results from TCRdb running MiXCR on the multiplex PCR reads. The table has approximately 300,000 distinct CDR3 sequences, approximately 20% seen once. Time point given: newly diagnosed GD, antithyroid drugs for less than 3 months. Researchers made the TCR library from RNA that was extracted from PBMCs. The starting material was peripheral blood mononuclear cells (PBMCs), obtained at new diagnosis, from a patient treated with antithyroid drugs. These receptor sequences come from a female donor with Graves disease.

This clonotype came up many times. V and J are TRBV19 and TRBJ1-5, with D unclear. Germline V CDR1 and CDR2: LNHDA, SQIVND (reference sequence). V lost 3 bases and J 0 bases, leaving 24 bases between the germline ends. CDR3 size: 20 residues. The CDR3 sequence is CASSIGWTIGDFYSNQPQHF. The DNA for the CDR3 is TGTGCCAGTAGTATTGGCTGGACCATCGGGGATTTCTATAGCAATCAGCCCCAGCATTTT.

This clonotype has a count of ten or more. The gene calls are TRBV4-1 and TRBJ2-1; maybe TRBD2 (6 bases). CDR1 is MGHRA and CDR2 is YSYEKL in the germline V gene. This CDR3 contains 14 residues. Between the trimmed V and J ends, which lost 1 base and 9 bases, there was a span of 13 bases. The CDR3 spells CASSQVTSSIEQFF. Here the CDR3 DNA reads TGCGCCAGCAGCCAAGTAACTAGCTCTATTGAGCAGTTCTTC.

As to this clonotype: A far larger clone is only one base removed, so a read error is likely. CDR3 sequence (DNA): TGTGCCAGCATGGACCGGGACAGGGTATACGAGCAGTTCTTC. This sequence encodes CASMDRDRVYEQFF. The V call is TRBV28, the J call TRBJ2-1, with 9 nucleotides matching TRBD1. The CDR3 has 14 amino acids. Germline V gives CDR1 MDHEN, CDR2 SYDVKM. Germline trimming cut 7 bases from V and 10 bases from J; bases unmatched to any gene: 11.

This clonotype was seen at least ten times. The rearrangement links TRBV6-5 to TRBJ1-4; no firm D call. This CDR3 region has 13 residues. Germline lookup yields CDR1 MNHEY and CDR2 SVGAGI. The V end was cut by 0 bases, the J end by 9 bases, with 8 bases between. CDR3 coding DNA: TGTGCCAGCAGTTACTCGGCCGATCAAAAACTGTTTTTT. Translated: CASSYSADQKLFF.

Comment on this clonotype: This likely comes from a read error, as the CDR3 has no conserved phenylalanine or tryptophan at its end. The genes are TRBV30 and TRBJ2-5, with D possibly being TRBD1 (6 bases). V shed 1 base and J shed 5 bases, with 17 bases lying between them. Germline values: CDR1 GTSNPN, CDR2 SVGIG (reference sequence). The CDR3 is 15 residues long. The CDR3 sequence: CAWSETGAIQETQYV. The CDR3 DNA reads TGTGCCTGGAGTGAGACAGGCGCCATACAGGAGACCCAGTACGTC.

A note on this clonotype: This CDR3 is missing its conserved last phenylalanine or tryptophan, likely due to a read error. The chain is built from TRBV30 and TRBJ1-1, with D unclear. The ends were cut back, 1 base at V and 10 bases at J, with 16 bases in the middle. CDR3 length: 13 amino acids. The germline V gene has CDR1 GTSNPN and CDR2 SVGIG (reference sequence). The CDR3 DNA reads TGTGCCTGGAGTGGAGGTCAGTGGGCATCAGCTTTCTTG. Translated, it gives CAWSGGQWASAFL.

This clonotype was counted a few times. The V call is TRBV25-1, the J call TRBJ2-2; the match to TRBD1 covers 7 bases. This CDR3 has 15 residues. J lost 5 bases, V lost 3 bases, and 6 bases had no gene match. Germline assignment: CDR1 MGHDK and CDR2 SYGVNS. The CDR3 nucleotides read TGTGCCAGCAGTGATACGACAGGGAGAACCGGGGAGCTGTTTTTT. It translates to CASSDTTGRTGELFF.

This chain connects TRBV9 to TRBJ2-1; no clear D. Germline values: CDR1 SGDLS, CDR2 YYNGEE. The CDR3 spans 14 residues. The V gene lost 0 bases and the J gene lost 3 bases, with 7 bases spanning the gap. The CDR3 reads CASSVAADYNEQFF. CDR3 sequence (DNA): TGTGCCAGCAGCGTAGCGGCAGACTACAATGAGCAGTTCTTC.

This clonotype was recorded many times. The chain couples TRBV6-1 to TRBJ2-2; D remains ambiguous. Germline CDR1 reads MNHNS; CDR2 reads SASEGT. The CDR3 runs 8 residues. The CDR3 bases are TGTGCGTCCGGGGAGCTGTTTTTT. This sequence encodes CASGELFF.